The 18 T cell receptor beta chains given below trace back to one sample, sequenced in a study of T cell responses to AZD1222 COVID-19 vaccine. TCRdb keeps only in-frame clones here, not all; method: immunoSEQ multiplex PCR. Seen here are around 250,000 clones, roughly 93% observed once, and the top ten hold around 0.5%. The sample consisted of peripheral blood, taken on day 0 of AZD1222 vaccination. The receptors here all came from an adult in good health.

The V call is TRBV29-1, the J call TRBJ1-5; the match to TRBD1 covers 9 bases. Losses at the gene ends were 6 bases for V and 6 bases for J; bases not matched to a gene: 6. CDR1 and CDR2 from the germline V gene are SQVTM and ANQGSEA. This CDR3 has 13 amino acids. CDR3 DNA sequence: TGCAGCGTAATGGACAGGGGAGGTCAGCCCCAGCATTTT. It yields the protein CSVMDRGGQPQHF.

The chain uses TRBV5-1 and TRBJ1-4; 7 bases align to TRBD1. The CDR3 loop spans 15 amino acids. With 4 bases clipped from V and 8 bases from J, the junction kept 11 bases outside the gene matches. Per the germline V gene, CDR1 is SGHRS and CDR2 is YFSETQ. The CDR3 spells CASSTQGQTVEKLFF. The CDR3 region has the DNA TGCGCCAGCAGCACGCAGGGACAGACCGTAGAAAAACTGTTTTTT.

The gene calls are TRBV4-1 and TRBJ1-4; D gene uncertain. Germline lookup yields CDR1 MGHRA and CDR2 YSYEKL. V gave up 0 bases and J gave up 3 bases, with 11 bases separating them. This CDR3 has 16 residues. CDR3 residues: CASSQDPGTSNEKLFF. CDR3 in DNA: TGCGCCAGCAGCCAAGACCCAGGCACATCTAATGAAAAACTGTTTTTT.

This sequence joins TRBV5-1 and TRBJ2-1; 12 positions match TRBD2. This CDR3 contains 16 residues. The germline V gene has CDR1 SGHRS and CDR2 YFSETQ. V lost 4 bases and J lost 8; bases outside the gene matches: 10. CDR3 nucleotide sequence: TGCGCCAGCAGCCCCAGACTAGCGGGAGTAAACTATGAGCAGTTCTTC. Translating it yields CASSPRLAGVNYEQFF.

The rearrangement joins TRBV28 to TRBJ1-2, with D possibly matching TRBD1 (5 bases). CDR3 length equals 11 residues. In germline, CDR1 is MDHEN, CDR2 SYDVKM. The V gene lost 10 bases and the J gene lost 7 bases, with 13 bases spanning the gap. CDR3 nucleotide sequence: TGTGCCACCAGCCGGGGGGGTGGCTACACCTTC. Protein sequence: CATSRGGGYTF.

The gene calls are TRBV28 and TRBJ2-1, with a tentative D call TRBD1 (7 bases). CDR1 and CDR2 (germline): MDHEN, SYDVKM. The CDR3 spans 13 residues. Trimming took off 8 bases at V and 4 bases at J, with 12 bases between the two ends. For the CDR3, the DNA is TGTGCCAGCGGGGGGACAGCATACAATGAGCAGTTCTTC. Its protein product is CASGGTAYNEQFF.

About this clone itself: Other DNA sequences in this specimen translate into the identical CDR3. This chain uses TRBV28 with TRBJ1-2, with D uncertain. In germline, CDR1 is MDHEN, CDR2 SYDVKM. The CDR3 extends over 13 amino acids. With 3 bases removed from V and 2 bases from J, the gap between germline ends came to 7 bases. The chain's CDR3 is CASSFGQNYGYTF. CDR3 coding DNA: TGTGCCAGCAGTTTTGGGCAGAACTATGGCTACACCTTC.

The chain combines TRBV6-5 with TRBJ2-7; D not resolved. In germline, CDR1 is MNHEY, CDR2 SVGAGI. Trimming removed 3 bases from V and 1 base from J, with 7 bases in between. The length of the CDR3 is 13 residues. CDR3 nucleotide sequence: TGTGCCAGCAGTTATTTGGAGTCCTACGAGCAGTACTTC. Its translation: CASSYLESYEQYF.

The chain recombines TRBV9 with TRBJ2-6, with 8 bases lining up with TRBD1. CDR1 and CDR2 from the germline V gene are SGDLS and YYNGEE. The CDR3 has 18 residues. V shed 0 bases, J shed 4 bases, and the junction held 9 bases outside the gene matches. CDR3 amino acids: CASSVVIGQGSGANVLTF. The CDR3 coding sequence is TGTGCCAGCAGCGTAGTAATCGGACAGGGAAGCGGGGCCAACGTCCTGACTTTC.

The chain has TRBV27 and TRBJ2-1, with 9 bases aligning to TRBD2. Germline CDR1 MNHEY, CDR2 SMNVEV (reference sequence). The CDR3 runs to 17 residues. The junction had 10 bases not matched to a gene; V was cut back by 3 bases and J by 4 bases. The CDR3 protein is CASSFRASGTEYNEQFF. CDR3 bases: TGTGCCAGCAGTTTTCGGGCTAGCGGGACCGAATACAATGAGCAGTTCTTC.

The rearrangement uses TRBV24-1 and TRBJ2-3; unclear D gene. The CDR3 has 14 residues. Trimming pared 3 bases from V and 0 bases from J, leaving 6 bases between. The germline gives CDR1 KGHDR, CDR2 SFDVKD. Here the CDR3 DNA reads TGTGCCACCAGTGATCGGGTTAGCACAGATACGCAGTATTTT. Translated: CATSDRVSTDTQYF.

This clone is a singleton in its sample. The chain couples TRBV9 to TRBJ2-2; D perhaps matches TRBD2 (6 bases). CDR1 is SGDLS, CDR2 YYNGEE, per germline. V lost 6 bases to trimming and J lost 3 bases, with 9 bases between them. There are 13 residues in the CDR3. The CDR3 region is CASTGDDTGELFF. The CDR3 DNA is TGTGCCAGCACGGGGGATGACACCGGGGAGCTGTTTTTT. Based on the CDR3 plus reference TRBV9 and TRBJ2-2, the full variable domain is DSGVTQTPKHLITATGQRVTLRCSPRSGDLSVYWYQQSLDQGLQFLIQYYNGEERAKGNILERFSAQQFPDLHSELNLSSLELGDSALYFCASTGDDTGELFFGEGSRLTVL.

The rearrangement joins TRBV6-5 to TRBJ2-7, with unresolved D. Trimming removed 2 bases at V and 3 bases at J, with 11 bases between. The CDR3 is 14 residues long. Germline CDR1 and CDR2: MNHEY and SVGAGI. CDR3 protein: CASSYEASFYEQYF. The CDR3 DNA is TGTGCCAGCAGTTACGAAGCCTCATTCTACGAGCAGTACTTC.

V gene TRBV7-9 combines with J gene TRBJ2-3; maybe TRBD1 (6 bases). The CDR3 covers 15 residues. Germline V gene lookup returns CDR1 SEHNR and CDR2 FQNEAQ (reference sequence). The germline V and J ends were trimmed by 4 bases and 4 bases, with 15 bases remaining between them. The CDR3 DNA is TGTGCCAGCAGCTCAGACAGGACGGGTCCAGATACGCAGTATTTT. This codes for CASSSDRTGPDTQYF.

V is TRBV6-5 and J is TRBJ1-2, with D perhaps matching TRBD1 (6 bases). V shed 7 bases and J shed 7 bases, with 16 bases lying between them. Germline V CDR1 and CDR2: MNHEY, SVGAGI. This CDR3 spans 13 amino acids. CDR3 protein: CASNGGRGFGYTF. The CDR3 DNA sequence: TGTGCCAGCAATGGGGGGCGCGGGTTTGGCTACACCTTC.

This chain links TRBV27 with TRBJ2-5; D is uncertain. With 5 bases removed from V and 9 bases from J, the gap between germline ends came to 13 bases. Germline loops: CDR1 MNHEY, CDR2 SMNVEV (reference sequence). This CDR3 comprises 12 residues. Written as DNA, the CDR3 is TGTGCCAGCAGTCCAAACCCCTGGGCCCAGTACTTC. Translated, it gives CASSPNPWAQYF.

V gene TRBV4-1 combines with J gene TRBJ2-5; 9 bases fit TRBD2. With V trimmed by 4 bases and J by 4 bases, 10 bases remained unmatched. The germline gives CDR1 MGHRA, CDR2 YSYEKL. This CDR3 is built from 16 residues. DNA of the CDR3: TGCGCCAGCAGCCTCCTGGGTAGCGGGGGAAGAGAGACCCAGTACTTC. Its translation: CASSLLGSGGRETQYF.

V and J are TRBV2 and TRBJ1-2, with D unresolved. V was shortened by 4 bases and J by 8 bases, with 17 bases between the two germline ends. Germline V CDR1 and CDR2: SNHLY, FYNNEI. The CDR3 is 14 amino acids. In DNA, the CDR3 is TGTGCCAGCAGTGGCCTGTTAGTTGGACGCGGCTACACCTTC. Its translation is CASSGLLVGRGYTF.